The 24 T cell receptor beta chains given below trace back to one sample, sequenced in a study of early T cells in non-severe SARS-CoV-2 infection. Via MiXCR, TCRdb re-called the 5' RACE reads, giving one row per CDR3 protein. The sample yields roughly 40,000 distinct CDR3 sequences, less than 8.5% seen once. Sequencing input: whole blood. Receptor source: an adult who was a healthcare worker with PCR-confirmed SARS-CoV-2 infection or an uninfected control (not recorded which).

The chain combines TRBV12-3 or TRBV12-4 with TRBJ1-6; D remains ambiguous. This CDR3 spans 12 amino acids. V was cut by 6 bases and J by 8 bases, with 8 bases left in between. DNA for the CDR3: TGTGCCAGCAGCCAAGGTCATTCACCCCTCCACTTT. Amino acids: CASSQGHSPLHF.

The table lists this clonotype with many counts. The V call is TRBV18, the J call TRBJ1-6, with unresolved D. Deletions cut 3 bases from V and 8 bases from J, with 26 bases between. The germline gives CDR1 KGHSH, CDR2 LQKENI. This CDR3 has 19 residues. The CDR3 reads CASSPWLLGGARRYSPLHF. The CDR3 nucleotides are TGTGCCAGCTCACCTTGGCTATTGGGCGGTGCGCGGCGATATTCACCCCTCCACTTT.

This clonotype occurred many times. Here the CDR3 DNA reads TGTGCCAGCAGCCGAAGGACAGGGATGTACGAGCAGTACTTC. It is translated as CASSRRTGMYEQYF. V is TRBV13 and J is TRBJ2-7; 8 bases align to TRBD1. Trimming cost V 5 bases and J 4 bases; bases outside gene matches: 7. The CDR3 sequence is 14 residues long. CDR1 and CDR2 from the germline V gene are PRHDT and FYEKMQ (reference sequence).

The table lists this clonotype with many counts. The chain is built from TRBV20-1 and TRBJ2-1; 8 nucleotides line up with TRBD1. Per the germline V gene, CDR1 is DFQATT and CDR2 is SNEGSKA (reference sequence). V was pared by 1 base and J by 7 bases, with 3 bases of the junction left unmatched. This CDR3 has 13 residues. In DNA, the CDR3 is TGCAGTGCTAGAGGAGACAGGGGTAATGAGCAGTTCTTC. Translating gives CSARGDRGNEQFF.

This clonotype was seen more than once but under ten times. The rearrangement links TRBV20-1 to TRBJ1-6; 7 nucleotides match TRBD1. The germline V gene has CDR1 DFQATT and CDR2 SNEGSKA (reference sequence). The CDR3 sequence is 13 residues long. Trimming took 4 bases from V and 9 from J; bases not matched to a gene: 6. The CDR3 here is CSAMRGGRSPLHF. The CDR3 DNA is TGCAGTGCTATGAGAGGGGGCCGTTCACCCCTCCACTTT.

This clonotype was seen a few times. The V and J genes are TRBV6-2 or TRBV6-3 and TRBJ1-5; no clear D gene. CDR3 length: 12 residues. The V gene lost 6 bases and the J gene lost 4 bases, with 7 bases spanning the gap. CDR1 is MNHEY, CDR2 SVGEGT, per germline. The CDR3 region is CASSWQNQPQHF. CDR3 nucleotides: TGTGCCAGCAGCTGGCAGAATCAGCCCCAGCATTTT.

This chain uses TRBV6-1 with TRBJ1-1, with unresolved D. The CDR3 covers 11 residues. Trimming stripped 8 bases from V and 5 bases from J, with 9 bases between. Looked up from germline, CDR1 is MNHNS and CDR2 is SASEGT. In DNA, the CDR3 is TGTGCCAGCCGGCATTCTACTGAAGCTTTCTTT. Translated: CASRHSTEAFF.

This clonotype was recorded many times. V and J are TRBV5-6 and TRBJ2-3, with 8 nucleotides matching TRBD2. Losses at the gene ends were 2 bases for V and 2 bases for J; bases not matched to a gene: 4. This CDR3 is 15 amino acids long. The V gene's germline CDR1 is SGHDT and CDR2 YYEEEE. The CDR3 is CASSFGGRSTDTQYF. In DNA form, the CDR3 reads TGTGCCAGCAGCTTTGGCGGGAGGTCCACAGATACGCAGTATTTT.

This clonotype has a handful of counts. Written as DNA, the CDR3 is TGTGCCAGTAGCAAGGGCCCCAGCGGGTTGAGAACCGGGGAGCTGTTTTTT. It encodes CASSKGPSGLRTGELFF. The chain links TRBV19 to TRBJ2-2, with D perhaps matching TRBD2 (6 bases). The germline CDR1 and CDR2 sequences are LNHDA and SQIVND (reference sequence). The CDR3 contains 17 residues. The V end was cut by 6 bases, the J end by 5 bases, with 22 bases between.

This clonotype was picked up a small number of times. The rearrangement uses TRBV7-2 and TRBJ2-5; D is undetermined. CDR1 is SGHTA and CDR2 is FQGNSA in the germline V gene. This CDR3 is 13 amino acids long. V dropped 4 bases and J dropped 2 bases, with 8 bases sitting between them. CDR3 nucleotide sequence: TGTGCCAGCAGCTCAACTTTACAAGAGACCCAGTACTTC. Residues: CASSSTLQETQYF.

The chain combines TRBV5-4 with TRBJ2-5, with 10 bases matching TRBD2. CDR1 is SGHNT and CDR2 is YYREEE in the germline V gene (reference sequence). This CDR3 is 15 amino acids long. V trimming: 5 bases; J trimming: 4 bases; junction bases outside the gene matches: 8. The CDR3 sequence is CASSPGLADGETQYF. CDR3 DNA sequence: TGTGCCAGCAGTCCTGGACTAGCGGATGGAGAGACCCAGTACTTC.

The sample holds many counts of this clonotype. The chain joins TRBV5-1 to TRBJ1-1; no reliable D call. V lost 4 bases and J lost 7, with 14 bases in between. This CDR3 region has 13 residues. The germline gives CDR1 SGHRS, CDR2 YFSETQ. As DNA, the CDR3 is TGCGCCAGCAGCCCGAGCATCGGTGGTGAAGCTTTCTTT. It is translated as CASSPSIGGEAFF. The full variable domain, its missing parts supplied by reference TRBV5-1 and TRBJ1-1, is KAGVTQTPRYLIKTRGQQVTLSCSPISGHRSVSWYQQTPGQGLQFLFEYFSETQRNKGNFPGRFSGRQFSNSRSEMNVSTLELGDSALYLCASSPSIGGEAFFGQGTRLTVV.

This clonotype came up many times. The rearrangement uses TRBV5-1 and TRBJ1-2, with 8 nucleotides matching TRBD1. The CDR3 loop spans 16 amino acids. V was clipped by 0 bases and J by 4 bases; unmatched bases: 8. Germline V gene lookup returns CDR1 SGHRS and CDR2 YFSETQ. The CDR3 nucleotides are TGCGCCAGCAGCTTGGATCCGGGGACAGGCACCTATGGCTACACCTTC. It translates to CASSLDPGTGTYGYTF.

This clonotype was detected ten times or more. The V and J genes are TRBV30 and TRBJ2-3, with D possibly called TRBD1 or TRBD2 (5 bases each). Trimming stripped 3 bases from V and 2 bases from J, with 9 bases between. The CDR3 spans 13 residues. The germline gives CDR1 GTSNPN, CDR2 SVGIG (reference sequence). CDR3 in DNA: TGTGCCTGGAGAGGGACGGCCACAGATACGCAGTATTTT. Encoded protein: CAWRGTATDTQYF.

This clonotype came up many times. The gene calls are TRBV5-5 and TRBJ2-7; 10 bases align to TRBD2. The CDR3 runs to 15 residues. J lost 0 bases, V lost 1 base, and 1 base had no gene match. The germline V gene has CDR1 SGHKS and CDR2 YYEKEE (reference sequence). The CDR3 is CASSLLAGDSYEQYF. In DNA form, the CDR3 reads TGTGCCAGCAGCTTGCTAGCGGGGGACTCCTACGAGCAGTACTTC. Full variable domain (remainder filled in from reference TRBV5-5 and TRBJ2-7): DAGVTQSPTHLIKTRGQQVTLRCSPISGHKSVSWYQQVLGQGPQFIFQYYEKEERGRGNFPDRFSARQFPNYSSELNVNALLLGDSALYLCASSLLAGDSYEQYFGPGTRLTVT.

This chain joins TRBV28 and TRBJ2-7, with no clear D. V lost 3 bases and J 1 base, leaving 7 bases between the germline ends. CDR1 is MDHEN, CDR2 SYDVKM, per germline. This CDR3 comprises 13 residues. CDR3 residues: CASSFTLSYEQYF. For the CDR3, the DNA is TGTGCCAGCAGTTTCACGCTATCCTACGAGCAGTACTTC.

DNA of the CDR3: TGTGCCATGCAAAGGGACATCGGCTACAATGAGCAGTTCTTC. It yields the protein CAMQRDIGYNEQFF. The V gene is TRBV10-3, the J gene TRBJ2-1, with a possible D match to TRBD1 (6 bases). The germline gives CDR1 ENHRY, CDR2 SYGVKD. CDR3 size: 14 residues. The V end was cut by 9 bases, the J end by 3 bases, with 15 bases between.

On this clonotype: The junction does not match germline at one end; this may be a read error. This chain connects TRBV18 to TRBJ2-2; either TRBD1 or TRBD2 may fit D (5 bases each). Germline V gene data show CDR1 as KGHSH and CDR2 as LQKENI. The length of the CDR3 is 11 residues. The CDR3 DNA reads TGTGCCAGCTCACCACCAGGGGAGCTGATTTTT. Its protein product is CASSPPGELIF.

In its sample, this clonotype was seen many times. The chain employs TRBV27 and TRBJ2-7; D perhaps matches TRBD1 (6 bases). The germline V and J ends were trimmed by 2 bases and 2 bases, with 10 bases remaining between them. In germline, CDR1 is MNHEY, CDR2 SMNVEV (reference sequence). This CDR3 has 14 residues. CDR3: CASSLGAGAYEQYF. The DNA for the CDR3 is TGTGCCAGCAGTTTAGGTGCAGGGGCCTACGAGCAGTACTTC.

J is TRBJ1-2 and V is TRBV6-6, with 10 bases matching TRBD1. The junction had 14 bases not matched to a gene; V was cut back by 11 bases and J by 14 bases. Germline-derived CDR1 and CDR2 are MNHNY and SVGAGI (reference sequence). This CDR3 contains 12 residues. CDR3 nucleotide sequence: TGTGCCTGCGGATCGGGACAGGGGTTAAGTACCTTC. Amino acids: CACGSGQGLSTF.

V is TRBV2 and J is TRBJ2-3; a weak D match, TRBD2 (7 bases). This CDR3 is 14 amino acids long. The germline V and J ends were trimmed by 7 bases and 5 bases, with 16 bases remaining between them. Germline CDR1 SNHLY, CDR2 FYNNEI. The chain's CDR3 is CASIPKGGRDTQYF. Written as DNA, the CDR3 is TGTGCCAGCATCCCAAAGGGGGGGAGAGATACGCAGTATTTT.

V and J are TRBV7-9 and TRBJ2-1, with 9 bases that match TRBD2. Germline lookup yields CDR1 SEHNR and CDR2 FQNEAQ (reference sequence). The CDR3 consists of 16 residues. Trimming removed 5 bases from V and 9 bases from J; junction bases left unmatched: 14. The CDR3 region is CASSPKLRGGPGEQFF. CDR3 nucleotide sequence: TGTGCCAGCAGCCCTAAACTGCGGGGGGGCCCTGGTGAGCAGTTCTTC.

The V call is TRBV14, the J call TRBJ1-4, with 7 bases that match TRBD1. Germline CDR1 is SGHDN and CDR2 is FVKESK. With 2 bases clipped from V and 4 bases from J, the junction kept 4 bases outside the gene matches. CDR3 length equals 15 residues. CDR3 bases: TGTGCCAGCAGCCAACACAGGGGTGGTAATGAAAAACTGTTTTTT. It codes for CASSQHRGGNEKLFF.

This clonotype was detected ten times or more. This chain uses TRBV11-2 with TRBJ1-1; TRBD1 might be the D (6 bases). Looked up from germline, CDR1 is SGHAT and CDR2 is FQNNGV. The CDR3 length is 14 residues. Trimming removed 8 bases at V and 0 bases at J, with 13 bases between. In DNA, the CDR3 is TGTGCCAGCTTAGGGGGGTTCATGAACACTGAAGCTTTCTTT. This encodes CASLGGFMNTEAFF.